Reported below is one T cell receptor (beta chain). The data are from a study of cytomegalovirus exposure and HLA in healthy donors. Study-level information: Earlier, 100 million to 130 million unique TCR beta sequences were recovered from approximately 200 million T cells by an analysis.

The primer mix had 60 Vbeta and 13 Jbeta primers. TCRdb keeps only in-frame clones here, not all; method: immunoSEQ multiplex PCR. The sample has about 170,000 clones, around 78% seen once. From germline, CDR1 is MNHNY and CDR2 SVGAGI (reference sequence). The V and J ends lost 2 bases and 1 base respectively, with 8 bases between them. This CDR3 contains 14 residues. This TCR derives from a woman aged 30 to 39 in good health and CMV-seropositive. This rearrangement joins TRBV6-6 to TRBJ1-1; no clear D gene. The sample consisted of PBMCs. Here the CDR3 DNA reads TGTGCCAGCAGTTACGTTCTGTCGAACACTGAAGCTTTCTTT. It is translated as CASSYVLSNTEAFF.